This T cell receptor (beta chain) emerged from a study of neoadjuvant nivolumab and ipilimumab in lung cancer. CDR3 length equals 16 residues. V was shortened by 2 bases and J by 0 bases, with 11 bases between the two germline ends. From germline, CDR1 is SEHNR and CDR2 FQNEAQ (reference sequence). TCRdb's table, derived via immunoSEQ multiplex PCR, lists solely in-frame clones and lacks some. The repertoire holds 20,000 to 25,000 clones, with under 90% as singletons. Comment on this clone: Its specificity is not known.

Study-level results: Compared with tumor-adjacent uninvolved lung, resected tumors showed greater richness and clonality.

V and J are TRBV7-9 and TRBJ1-5; D uncertain. The source is an adult with non-small cell lung cancer. The input for sequencing was peripheral blood, taken before neoadjuvant nivolumab, alone or with ipilimumab. The DNA of the CDR3 is TGTGCCAGCAGCTTATGGAACGGGTATAGCAATCAGCCCCAGCATTTT. Protein product: CASSLWNGYSNQPQHF.